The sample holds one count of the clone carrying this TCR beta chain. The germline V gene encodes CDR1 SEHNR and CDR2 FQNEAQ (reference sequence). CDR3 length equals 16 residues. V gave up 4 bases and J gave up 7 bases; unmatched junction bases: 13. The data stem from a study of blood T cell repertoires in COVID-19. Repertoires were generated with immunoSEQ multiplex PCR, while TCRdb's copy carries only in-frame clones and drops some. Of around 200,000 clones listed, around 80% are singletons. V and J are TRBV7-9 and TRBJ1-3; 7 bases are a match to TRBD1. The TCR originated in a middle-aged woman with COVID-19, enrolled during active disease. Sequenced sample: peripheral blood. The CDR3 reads CASSYDGQAGGNTIYF. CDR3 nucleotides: TGTGCCAGCAGCTACGATGGACAGGCTGGGGGGAACACCATATATTTT.